A selection of T cell receptor beta chains follows, all from one sample in a study of T cells in Graves' hyperthyroidism and ophthalmopathy. TCRdb reprocessed the multiplex PCR reads with MiXCR, giving one entry per CDR3 protein. Among 490,000 or so distinct CDR3 sequences listed, 15% to 20% were seen once. Sequencing used blood. The receptors stem from a woman in her twenties or thirties with Graves' ophthalmopathy. CDR3s include the opening cysteine and the closing phenylalanine or tryptophan. Fields, in order: J gene, V gene, D gene, clone size, CDR3 protein, CDR3 DNA. D genes are given only for firm matches. Some rows mark clone size as missing; the rest say once, few, many or name a class of expanded clone.

>TRBJ2-5|TRBV20-1|TRBD1|many
CSATTGSGLETQYF
TGCAGTGCCACGACAGGGTCCGGCTTGGAGACCCAGTACTTC
>TRBJ2-5|TRBV4-1|-|many
CASSQVYRKETQYF
TGCGCCAGCAGCCAAGTGTACAGGAAAGAGACCCAGTACTTC
>TRBJ2-1|TRBV5-1|TRBD2|many
CASSLFLAGAGEQFF
TGCGCCAGCAGCTTGTTCCTAGCGGGAGCGGGGGAGCAGTTCTTC
>TRBJ1-4|TRBV11-3|-|many
CASSLGPDEKLFF
TGTGCCAGCAGCTTGGGTCCAGATGAAAAACTGTTTTTT
>TRBJ1-5|TRBV20-1|-|many
CSARGTGQPQHF
TGCAGTGCTAGAGGGACGGGTCAGCCCCAGCATTTT
>TRBJ1-6|TRBV28|TRBD1|many
CASSSPAGTGDNSPLHF
TGTGCCAGCAGTTCACCAGCGGGGACAGGGGATAATTCACCCCTCCACTTT
>TRBJ1-1|TRBV6-1|-|many
CACHRISDAEAFF
TGTGCCTGCCACCGGATATCAGACGCTGAAGCTTTCTTT
>TRBJ2-7|TRBV25-1|-|-
CASSEYIGRTIYEQYF
TGTGCCAGCAGTGAATATATCGGCCGGACAATCTACGAGCAGTACTTC
>TRBJ1-2|TRBV7-3|TRBD1|-
CASSLTSGQGFYGYTF
TGTGCCAGCAGCTTAACGTCGGGACAGGGGTTCTATGGCTACACCTTC
>TRBJ1-4|TRBV20-1|-|few
CSASISTNEKLFF
TGCAGTGCTAGCATTTCAACTAATGAAAAACTGTTTTTT
>TRBJ2-7|TRBV28|-|many
CASSGGRVRYEQYF
TGTGCCAGCAGCGGGGGACGGGTGAGATACGAGCAGTACTTC
>TRBJ2-5|TRBV12-3/TRBV12-4|-|many
CASSLVVGPRGETQYF
TGTGCCAGCAGTTTAGTAGTGGGACCACGGGGGGAGACCCAGTACTTC
>TRBJ1-5|TRBV7-2|-|many
CASSPQQFSNQPQHF
TGTGCCAGCAGCCCACAGCAGTTTAGCAATCAGCCCCAGCATTTT
>TRBJ2-1|TRBV18|-|many
CASSPPSRYNEQFF
TGTGCCAGCTCACCACCCTCGCGTTACAATGAGCAGTTCTTC
>TRBJ2-1|TRBV18|-|few
CASSPQRGYEQFF
TGTGCCAGCTCACCACAAAGGGGATATGAGCAGTTCTTC
>TRBJ2-7|TRBV20-1|TRBD2|many
CSARTLAEGSYEQYF
TGCAGTGCCAGAACCCTAGCGGAGGGTTCCTACGAGCAGTACTTC
>TRBJ2-6|TRBV7-2|-|many
CASSLALRGSGANVLTF
TGTGCCAGCAGCTTAGCGCTAAGGGGCTCTGGGGCCAACGTCCTGACTTTC
>TRBJ1-5|TRBV30|TRBD1|many
CAWQGASNQPQHF
TGTGCCTGGCAGGGGGCGAGCAATCAGCCCCAGCATTTT
>TRBJ1-1|TRBV5-1|-|-
CASSRHHKGKNTEAFF
TGCGCCAGCAGCCGTCACCACAAGGGGAAGAACACTGAAGCTTTCTTT
>TRBJ2-1|TRBV5-1|-|-
CASSPRTAVNEQFF
TGCGCCAGCAGCCCAAGGACCGCAGTCAATGAGCAGTTCTTC
>TRBJ2-5|TRBV6-1|-|many
CASSVDEGQETQYF
TGTGCCAGCAGTGTAGACGAGGGCCAAGAGACCCAGTACTTC
>TRBJ2-7|TRBV6-1|TRBD2|few
CASNPPSGRAQGEQYF
TGTGCCAGCAATCCCCCTAGCGGGAGGGCCCAGGGCGAGCAGTACTTC
>TRBJ1-5|TRBV3-1|TRBD1|few
CASSQGTGGAGQPQHF
TGTGCCAGCAGCCAAGGGACAGGGGGCGCGGGTCAGCCCCAGCATTTT
>TRBJ1-5|TRBV28|TRBD1|many
CASSLEVGQGNQPQHF
TGTGCCAGCAGTTTGGAAGTGGGACAGGGGAATCAGCCCCAGCATTTT
>TRBJ2-2|TRBV20-1|-|many
CSAMYKGNTGELFF
TGCAGTGCTATGTATAAAGGGAACACCGGGGAGCTGTTTTTT
>TRBJ2-5|TRBV20-1|TRBD2|-
CSASRLAHQETQYF
TGCAGTGCTTCGCGACTAGCGCACCAAGAGACCCAGTACTTC
>TRBJ1-3|TRBV7-9|TRBD1|-
CASSFRQGRGGNTIYF
TGTGCCAGCAGCTTTCGACAGGGAAGGGGTGGAAACACCATATATTTT
>TRBJ2-3|TRBV5-1|-|many
CASSSLRGRSTQYF
TGCGCCAGCAGCTCCCTTCGGGGACGTAGTACGCAGTATTTT
>TRBJ1-5|TRBV20-1|TRBD1|-
CSAPDRYSNQPQHF
TGCAGTGCTCCGGACAGGTATAGCAATCAGCCCCAGCATTTT
>TRBJ2-3|TRBV7-3|TRBD2|many
CATLAGGPRTDTQYF
TGTGCCACCCTAGCGGGAGGGCCCCGAACAGATACGCAGTATTTT
>TRBJ1-1|TRBV20-1|-|many
CSAREEGAGTEAFF
TGCAGTGCCAGAGAGGAGGGCGCGGGGACTGAAGCTTTCTTT
>TRBJ1-4|TRBV2|-|many
CASTNLRQATATNEKLFF
TGTGCCAGCACCAATCTTCGGCAGGCGACGGCAACTAATGAAAAACTGTTTTTT
>TRBJ2-1|TRBV27|-|many
CASSPLERPNNEQFF
TGTGCCAGCAGTCCCCTCGAGCGGCCTAACAATGAGCAGTTCTTC
>TRBJ2-5|TRBV19|-|once
CASRSVGGGETQYF
TGTGCCAGTAGATCCGTGGGTGGAGGAGAGACCCAGTACTTC
>TRBJ1-2|TRBV6-5|TRBD1|-
CASSYDRVDGYSF
TGTGCGAGCAGTTACGACAGGGTGGATGGCTACAGCTTC
>TRBJ2-7|TRBV28|TRBD2|-
CASKASGPYEQYF
TGTGCCAGCAAGGCTAGCGGACCCTACGAGCAGTACTTC
>TRBJ2-7|TRBV6-1|-|-
CASSVDLGGEQCF
TGTGCCAGCAGTGTAGACCTGGGTGGCGAGCAGTGCTTC
>TRBJ2-1|TRBV7-3|TRBD1|many
CASSIDRDREQFF
TGTGCCAGCAGCATCGACAGGGATCGGGAGCAGTTCTTC
>TRBJ2-1|TRBV6-5|TRBD2|few
CASSYLAGGRNEQFF
TGTGCCAGCAGTTACCTAGCGGGAGGGAGGAATGAGCAGTTCTTC
>TRBJ1-5|TRBV6-1|-|-
CASRQVGGLNQPQHF
TGTGCCAGCCGCCAGGTCGGGGGGCTCAATCAGCCCCAGCATTTT
>TRBJ1-6|TRBV3-1|-|few
CASSQVTGWNYNSPLHF
TGTGCCAGCAGCCAAGTAACAGGGTGGAATTATAATTCACCCCTCCACTTT
>TRBJ2-6|TRBV30|-|many
CAWISGANVLTF
TGTGCCTGGATATCCGGGGCCAACGTCCTGACTTTC
>TRBJ1-6|TRBV11-2|TRBD1|many
CASSIDRVSPLHF
TGTGCCAGCAGCATAGACAGGGTTTCACCCCTCCACTTT
>TRBJ1-1|TRBV6-2/TRBV6-3|-|few
CASHDRKIKAFF
TGTGCCAGCCACGACAGGAAGATTAAGGCTTTCTTT
>TRBJ2-5|TRBV27|-|-
CASSTRLGVGETQYF
TGTGCCAGCAGTACCCGGCTCGGGGTAGGGGAGACCCAGTACTTC
>TRBJ2-2|TRBV7-2|TRBD2|-
CASRVLAGATGELFF
TGTGCCAGCAGGGTTTTAGCGGGAGCCACCGGGGAGCTGTTTTTT
>TRBJ1-1|TRBV5-5|-|many
CASSLGRAGMDTEAFF
TGTGCCAGCAGCTTGGGACGGGCAGGGATGGACACTGAAGCTTTCTTT
>TRBJ1-5|TRBV20-1|-|few
CSARETGMDQPQHF
TGCAGTGCTAGAGAAACAGGGATGGATCAGCCCCAGCATTTT
>TRBJ2-2|TRBV20-1|TRBD2|many
CSARDSSGRAGELFF
TGCAGTGCTAGAGATTCTAGCGGGAGGGCCGGGGAGCTGTTTTTT
>TRBJ1-1|TRBV7-9|-|few
CASSHSARGGNTEAFF
TGTGCCAGCAGCCACAGTGCCAGAGGGGGGAACACTGAAGCTTTCTTT
>TRBJ1-5|TRBV7-2|-|many
CASSFRADNQPQHF
TGTGCCAGCAGCTTCCGGGCGGACAATCAGCCCCAGCATTTT
>TRBJ2-5|TRBV20-1|TRBD1|-
CSASPSGTGGFLETQYF
TGCAGTGCTAGCCCCTCCGGGACAGGGGGTTTTCTTGAGACCCAGTACTTC
>TRBJ2-7|TRBV6-5|TRBD2|many
CASSYKASGSYEQYF
TGTGCCAGCAGTTACAAGGCTAGCGGGAGTTACGAGCAGTACTTC
>TRBJ1-2|TRBV7-2|-|many
CASSLARQVYGYTF
TGTGCCAGCAGCTTAGCGCGACAGGTCTATGGCTACACCTTC
>TRBJ2-3|TRBV11-3|-|many
CASSRRDTTDTQYF
TGTGCCAGCAGCCGCCGGGACACCACAGATACGCAGTATTTT
>TRBJ2-6|TRBV28|-|few
CASSFLRGSGANVLAF
TGTGCCAGCAGTTTTTTGAGGGGATCTGGGGCCAACGTCCTGGCTTTC
>TRBJ2-4|TRBV7-9|-|once
CASSFHLVGVPENIQYF
TGTGCCAGCAGCTTCCACCTCGTAGGGGTACCGGAAAACATTCAGTACTTC
>TRBJ2-3|TRBV28|TRBD2|-
CASSGSGSPTDTRYF
TGTGCCAGCAGTGGGAGCGGGAGTCCCACAGATACGCGGTATTTT